In this sample, the clone carrying this T cell receptor beta chain turned up a few times. Its antigen is undetermined. The data belong to a study of T cells in Graves' hyperthyroidism and ophthalmopathy. Study-level results: The authors' 13 V-J model separated ophthalmopathy from stable hyperthyroidism.

Uncontrolled infection, other autoimmune disease, pregnancy or lactation barred patients from enrollment. An approximately 10 ml volume of fresh peripheral blood provided the PBMCs. Researchers took RNA transcripts and amplified the TCR beta CDR3 regions from them. First-round RT-PCR with HTBI primers amplified the TCR CDR3 region. A single record per CDR3 protein comes from TCRdb applying MiXCR to the multiplex PCR reads. The sample shows under 500,000 distinct CDR3 sequences, about an eighth of them seen only once. Trimming took off 9 bases at V and 2 bases at J, with 13 bases between the two ends. This CDR3 contains 13 residues. Germline CDR1 LNHDA, CDR2 SQIVND (reference sequence).

The TCR sequence derives from a man aged 45 to 65 with Graves' ophthalmopathy. This chain joins TRBV19 and TRBJ2-5; a possible D gene is TRBD2 (5 bases). The sequenced material came from blood. The DNA of the CDR3 is TGTGCCAGCGGGAAGTCACTACAAGAGACCCAGTACTTC. Its protein is CASGKSLQETQYF.